The present TCR beta chain was sequenced within a study of shared clonotypes between healthy human individuals. Deep-level settings were used for running the assay. Each sorted subset replicate got 200 ng genomic DNA, 30,000 or so genomes. How the authors handled the data: Quality scores were absent from the junction-only immunoSEQ sequences, so filtering differed. Clones were read by immunoSEQ multiplex PCR, and TCRdb kept only the in-frame ones, dropping some. V, J and clone size derive from that table, while D and trimming were established from the DNA sequence. The repertoire has over a million clones, 95% to 99% of them found once; the top ten carry 0.4% to 0.45%. On this clone itself: As yet, its antigen is unknown.

Germline V gene sequence: CDR1 MGHDK, CDR2 SYGVNS. There are 14 residues in the CDR3. With V trimmed by 5 bases and J by 6 bases, 8 bases remained unmatched. General study results and limits: Shared clonotypes across all four donors exceeded non-shared ones in generation probability.

The sequence was collected from a man between 25 and 39 years old in good health. This chain uses TRBV25-1 with TRBJ1-1; 8 bases match TRBD1. Sequenced sample: naive CD4+ T cells sorted from blood. Subset defined: CD45RA+ positively selected. The CDR3 sequence is CASSFQGARPEAFF. CDR3 nucleotides: TGTGCCAGCAGTTTCCAGGGGGCGCGGCCTGAAGCTTTCTTT.